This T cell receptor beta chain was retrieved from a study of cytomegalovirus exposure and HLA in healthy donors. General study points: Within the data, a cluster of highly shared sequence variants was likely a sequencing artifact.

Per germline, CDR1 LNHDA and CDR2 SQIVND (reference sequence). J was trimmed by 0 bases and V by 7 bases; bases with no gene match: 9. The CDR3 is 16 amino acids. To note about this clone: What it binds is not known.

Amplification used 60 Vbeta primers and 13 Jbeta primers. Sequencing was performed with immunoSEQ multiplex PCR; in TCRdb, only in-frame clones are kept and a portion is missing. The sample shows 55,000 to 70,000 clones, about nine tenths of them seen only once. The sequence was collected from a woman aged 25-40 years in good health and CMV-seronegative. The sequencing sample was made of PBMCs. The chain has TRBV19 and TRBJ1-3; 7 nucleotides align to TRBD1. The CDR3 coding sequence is TGTGCCAGTACCTCGACGGGGACAGTCTCTGGAAACACCATATATTTT. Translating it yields CASTSTGTVSGNTIYF.